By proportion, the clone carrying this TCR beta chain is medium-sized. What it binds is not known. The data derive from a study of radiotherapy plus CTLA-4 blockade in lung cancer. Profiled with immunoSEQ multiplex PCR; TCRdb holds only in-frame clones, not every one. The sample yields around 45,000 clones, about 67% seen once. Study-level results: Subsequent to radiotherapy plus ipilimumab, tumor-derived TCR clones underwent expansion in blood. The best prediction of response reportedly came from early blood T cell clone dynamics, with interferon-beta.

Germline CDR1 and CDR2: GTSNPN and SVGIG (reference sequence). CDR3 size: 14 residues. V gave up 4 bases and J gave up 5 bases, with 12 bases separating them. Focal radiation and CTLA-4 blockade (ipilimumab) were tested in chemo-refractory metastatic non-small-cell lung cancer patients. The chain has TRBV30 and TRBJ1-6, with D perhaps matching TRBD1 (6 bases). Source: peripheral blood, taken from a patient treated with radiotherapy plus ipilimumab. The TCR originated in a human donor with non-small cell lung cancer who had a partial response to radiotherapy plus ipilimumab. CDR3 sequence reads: CAWIGQSNNSPLHF. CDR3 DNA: TGTGCCTGGATCGGACAGTCCAATAATTCACCCCTCCACTTT.